These 5 T cell receptor beta chains were sequenced from one sample in a study of blood T cell repertoires in COVID-19. The protocol was immunoSEQ multiplex PCR, while the TCRdb copy is restricted to in-frame clones and leaves out a portion. This table has about 250,000 clones, around 86% appearing once. Sequencing used peripheral blood. The receptors derive from a woman in her sixties or seventies who had recovered from COVID-19.

The rearrangement links TRBV20-1 to TRBJ1-4; D is perhaps TRBD1 (5 bases). Trimming took 3 bases from V and 7 from J, leaving 9 bases between them. CDR3 length: 12 amino acids. CDR1 DFQATT and CDR2 SNEGSKA come from the germline V gene (reference sequence). In DNA form, the CDR3 reads TGCAGTGCTAGTCAGGGACTTGAAAAACTGTTTTTT. The encoded protein is CSASQGLEKLFF.

V gene TRBV3-1 (or the pseudogene TRBV3-2) combines with J gene TRBJ1-1; D ambiguous. The CDR3 consists of 13 residues. Trimming stripped 5 bases from V and 10 bases from J, with 17 bases between. CDR1 and CDR2 from the germline V gene are LGHDT and YNNKEL (reference sequence). CDR3 sequence: CASSARGSLSAFF. As DNA, the CDR3 is TGTGCCAGCAGCGCCCGCGGCTCCCTGTCAGCTTTCTTT.

The J gene is TRBJ2-4, the V gene TRBV6-2 or TRBV6-3; D uncertain. Germline-derived CDR1 and CDR2 are MNHEY and SVGEGT. Between the trimmed V and J ends, which lost 2 bases and 8 bases, there was a span of 4 bases. The CDR3 is made up of 11 amino acids. The chain's CDR3 is CASSYAYIQYF. CDR3 DNA: TGTGCCAGCAGTTACGCGTACATTCAGTACTTC.

The chain joins TRBV19 to TRBJ2-1; a weak D match, TRBD2 (7 bases). V lost 0 bases and J 8 bases, leaving 11 bases between the germline ends. The CDR3 extends over 14 amino acids. Per germline, CDR1 LNHDA and CDR2 SQIVND (reference sequence). The CDR3 region is CASSIDRGGDEQFF. For the CDR3, the DNA is TGTGCCAGTAGTATAGATAGAGGGGGGGATGAGCAGTTCTTC.

V and J are TRBV9 and TRBJ2-3, with a tentative D call TRBD2 (6 bases). Trimming took off 3 bases at V and 5 bases at J, with 13 bases between the two ends. The CDR3 is 14 amino acids. The V gene's germline CDR1 is SGDLS and CDR2 YYNGEE. The CDR3, as DNA: TGTGCCAGCAGCGCGAGGAGGGGAGGAGATACGCAGTATTTT. Its protein is CASSARRGGDTQYF.